The rows below give T cell receptor beta chains drawn from one sample of a study of early T cells in non-severe SARS-CoV-2 infection. TCRdb reprocessed the 5' RACE reads via MiXCR and lists one record per CDR3 protein. The sample holds 35,000 to 55,000 distinct CDR3 sequences, 23% seen once. The input for sequencing was whole blood, taken at baseline. Receptors originate from an adult who was a healthcare worker with PCR-confirmed SARS-CoV-2 infection or an uninfected control (not recorded which). The CDR3 runs from the conserved cysteine through the conserved F or W. The order of the fields is J gene, D gene, clone size, V gene, CDR3 protein, CDR3 DNA. D genes are given only for firm matches. Clone size appears in some rows only: once, few, many, or a class for an expanded clone.

J gene: TRBJ2-2
D gene: NA
clone size: NA
V gene: TRBV9
CDR3 protein: CASSPTGRDTGELFF
CDR3 DNA: TGTGCCAGCAGCCCCACCGGGCGGGACACCGGGGAGCTGTTTTTT

J gene: TRBJ2-2
D gene: NA
clone size: medium-sized
V gene: TRBV2
CDR3 protein: CASMPVNTGELFF
CDR3 DNA: TGTGCCAGCATGCCAGTCAACACCGGGGAGCTGTTTTTT

J gene: TRBJ2-7
D gene: NA
clone size: NA
V gene: TRBV12-3/TRBV12-4
CDR3 protein: CASSFRAYEQYF
CDR3 DNA: TGTGCCAGCAGCTTCAGAGCCTACGAGCAGTACTTC

J gene: TRBJ2-4
D gene: NA
clone size: few
V gene: TRBV21-1
CDR3 protein: CASSKGGQGKNIQYF
CDR3 DNA: TGTGCCAGCAGCAAAGGGGGACAGGGGAAAAACATTCAGTACTTC

J gene: TRBJ1-4
D gene: NA
clone size: NA
V gene: TRBV18
CDR3 protein: CASSQKQGWTNEKLFF
CDR3 DNA: TGTGCCAGCTCACAAAAGCAGGGGTGGACTAATGAAAAACTGTTTTTT

J gene: TRBJ2-5
D gene: NA
clone size: NA
V gene: TRBV5-4
CDR3 protein: CASSFSQGETQYF
CDR3 DNA: TGTGCCAGCAGCTTCTCCCAGGGCGAGACCCAGTACTTC

J gene: TRBJ1-2
D gene: TRBD1
clone size: NA
V gene: TRBV20-1
CDR3 protein: CSARPSQGDYGYTF
CDR3 DNA: TGCAGTGCCAGACCGTCACAGGGGGACTATGGCTACACCTTC

J gene: TRBJ2-3
D gene: NA
clone size: few
V gene: TRBV20-1
CDR3 protein: CSANRETDTQYF
CDR3 DNA: TGCAGTGCTAACAGGGAAACAGATACGCAGTATTTT

J gene: TRBJ2-3
D gene: TRBD1
clone size: once
V gene: TRBV5-6
CDR3 protein: CASSGTGGRQIYDTQYF
CDR3 DNA: TGTGCCAGCAGCGGGACAGGGGGACGTCAGATTTATGATACGCAGTATTTT

J gene: TRBJ2-1
D gene: NA
clone size: few
V gene: TRBV27
CDR3 protein: CASADGSFYNEQFF
CDR3 DNA: TGTGCCAGCGCCGACGGATCCTTTTACAATGAGCAGTTCTTC

J gene: TRBJ1-6
D gene: NA
clone size: NA
V gene: TRBV5-4
CDR3 protein: CASSLEQGNSPLHF
CDR3 DNA: TGTGCCAGCAGCTTGGAGCAGGGGAATTCACCCCTCCACTTT

J gene: TRBJ2-1
D gene: NA
clone size: medium-sized
V gene: TRBV29-1
CDR3 protein: CSVIGVGSYNEQFF
CDR3 DNA: TGCAGCGTAATTGGGGTGGGCTCCTACAATGAGCAGTTCTTC

J gene: TRBJ2-5
D gene: NA
clone size: few
V gene: TRBV19
CDR3 protein: CASSADRYSQETQYF
CDR3 DNA: TGTGCCAGTAGTGCAGACCGCTACAGTCAAGAGACCCAGTACTTC

J gene: TRBJ2-7
D gene: NA
clone size: NA
V gene: TRBV28
CDR3 protein: CASSLAGSYEQYF
CDR3 DNA: TGTGCCAGCAGTTTGGCCGGCTCCTACGAGCAGTACTTC

J gene: TRBJ1-4
D gene: NA
clone size: NA
V gene: TRBV18
CDR3 protein: CASSPPGSAEKLFF
CDR3 DNA: TGTGCCAGCTCACCTCCGGGTTCTGCGGAAAAACTGTTTTTT

J gene: TRBJ1-2
D gene: TRBD1
clone size: NA
V gene: TRBV12-3/TRBV12-4
CDR3 protein: CASSLVFGTANGYTF
CDR3 DNA: TGTGCCAGCAGTTTAGTTTTTGGGACAGCGAATGGCTACACCTTC

J gene: TRBJ2-1
D gene: NA
clone size: few
V gene: TRBV14
CDR3 protein: CASSQDRWQGKVNEQFF
CDR3 DNA: TGTGCCAGCAGCCAAGATAGATGGCAGGGGAAAGTAAATGAGCAGTTCTTC

J gene: TRBJ2-5
D gene: TRBD2
clone size: NA
V gene: TRBV3-1
CDR3 protein: CASSPLAGEETQYF
CDR3 DNA: TGTGCCAGCAGCCCACTAGCGGGGGAAGAGACCCAGTACTTC

J gene: TRBJ1-2
D gene: NA
clone size: NA
V gene: TRBV29-1
CDR3 protein: CSVDGPERRDYGYTF
CDR3 DNA: TGCAGCGTTGATGGACCTGAGCGCAGGGACTATGGCTACACCTTC

J gene: TRBJ1-2
D gene: NA
clone size: few
V gene: TRBV10-3
CDR3 protein: CAISEQNYGYTF
CDR3 DNA: TGTGCCATCAGTGAACAGAACTATGGCTACACCTTC

J gene: TRBJ2-3
D gene: NA
clone size: NA
V gene: TRBV5-1
CDR3 protein: CASSFSNWGTDTQYF
CDR3 DNA: TGCGCCAGCAGCTTTTCGAACTGGGGCACAGATACGCAGTATTTT

J gene: TRBJ2-4
D gene: NA
clone size: NA
V gene: TRBV14
CDR3 protein: CASSQDVGGIQYF
CDR3 DNA: TGTGCCAGCAGCCAAGACGTCGGAGGCATTCAGTACTTC

J gene: TRBJ2-4
D gene: TRBD2
clone size: NA
V gene: TRBV6-2/TRBV6-3
CDR3 protein: CASSRTSSSIQYF
CDR3 DNA: TGTGCCAGCAGTCGGACTAGTAGCAGCATTCAGTACTTC

J gene: TRBJ2-7
D gene: NA
clone size: NA
V gene: TRBV6-6
CDR3 protein: CASSYLRESSYEQYF
CDR3 DNA: TGTGCCAGCAGTTATCTTCGGGAGAGCTCCTACGAGCAGTACTTC

J gene: TRBJ2-2
D gene: NA
clone size: few
V gene: TRBV19
CDR3 protein: CASSSRVATGELFF
CDR3 DNA: TGTGCCAGTAGTAGCAGGGTGGCCACCGGGGAGCTGTTTTTT

J gene: TRBJ2-7
D gene: NA
clone size: few
V gene: TRBV7-8
CDR3 protein: CASSYRDTLYEQYF
CDR3 DNA: TGTGCCAGCAGCTACCGGGACACTCTCTACGAGCAGTACTTC

J gene: TRBJ1-5
D gene: NA
clone size: few
V gene: TRBV19
CDR3 protein: CASSLQEYSNQPQHF
CDR3 DNA: TGTGCCAGTAGCCTACAGGAATATAGCAATCAGCCCCAGCATTTT

J gene: TRBJ2-3
D gene: TRBD2
clone size: NA
V gene: TRBV6-1
CDR3 protein: CASRASGMSTDTQYF
CDR3 DNA: TGTGCCAGCAGGGCTAGCGGGATGAGCACAGATACGCAGTATTTT

J gene: TRBJ1-6
D gene: TRBD1
clone size: few
V gene: TRBV14
CDR3 protein: CASSPRDRGASPLHF
CDR3 DNA: TGTGCCAGCAGCCCCCGGGACAGGGGAGCTTCACCCCTCCACTTT

J gene: TRBJ1-1
D gene: NA
clone size: many
V gene: TRBV7-9
CDR3 protein: CASSLDVGTEAFF
CDR3 DNA: TGTGCCAGCAGCCTAGATGTTGGCACTGAAGCTTTCTTT

J gene: TRBJ2-1
D gene: NA
clone size: few
V gene: TRBV4-1
CDR3 protein: CASSQDETALNEQFF
CDR3 DNA: TGCGCCAGCAGCCAAGACGAGACAGCCCTTAATGAGCAGTTCTTC

J gene: TRBJ2-1
D gene: TRBD2
clone size: many
V gene: TRBV9
CDR3 protein: CASSGSGGYNEQFF
CDR3 DNA: TGTGCCAGCAGCGGTAGCGGGGGCTACAATGAGCAGTTCTTC

J gene: TRBJ1-2
D gene: TRBD1
clone size: NA
V gene: TRBV30
CDR3 protein: CAWSRGQGYGYTF
CDR3 DNA: TGTGCCTGGAGTCGCGGACAGGGCTATGGCTACACCTTC

J gene: TRBJ2-1
D gene: TRBD2
clone size: medium-sized
V gene: TRBV12-3/TRBV12-4
CDR3 protein: CASSSRLGGVDEQFF
CDR3 DNA: TGTGCCAGCAGTTCAAGGTTGGGGGGGGTAGATGAGCAGTTCTTC

J gene: TRBJ1-5
D gene: TRBD1
clone size: many
V gene: TRBV19
CDR3 protein: CASSLHRDRGSGPQHF
CDR3 DNA: TGTGCCAGTAGTCTACACCGGGACAGGGGGAGTGGGCCCCAGCATTTT

J gene: TRBJ1-2
D gene: NA
clone size: NA
V gene: TRBV25-1
CDR3 protein: CASEDRMGYGYTF
CDR3 DNA: TGTGCCAGCGAAGACAGGATGGGCTATGGCTACACCTTC

J gene: TRBJ1-3
D gene: NA
clone size: NA
V gene: TRBV2
CDR3 protein: CASSLTTSGNTIYF
CDR3 DNA: TGTGCCAGCAGTTTAACCACCTCTGGAAACACCATATATTTT

J gene: TRBJ2-7
D gene: TRBD2
clone size: few
V gene: TRBV12-3/TRBV12-4
CDR3 protein: CASRIAGAGNEQYF
CDR3 DNA: TGTGCCAGCAGGATAGCGGGGGCAGGGAACGAGCAGTACTTC

J gene: TRBJ2-1
D gene: NA
clone size: medium-sized
V gene: TRBV20-1
CDR3 protein: CSAPGPPYNEQFF
CDR3 DNA: TGCAGTGCTCCGGGGCCCCCCTACAATGAGCAGTTCTTC

J gene: TRBJ2-1
D gene: NA
clone size: NA
V gene: TRBV3-1
CDR3 protein: CASSQATGNEQFF
CDR3 DNA: TGTGCCAGCAGCCAAGCGACCGGCAATGAGCAGTTCTTC

J gene: TRBJ1-6
D gene: TRBD1
clone size: many
V gene: TRBV6-4
CDR3 protein: CASSHRTGNSPLHF
CDR3 DNA: TGTGCCAGCAGTCACCGGACAGGGAATTCACCCCTCCACTTT

J gene: TRBJ2-5
D gene: TRBD2
clone size: few
V gene: TRBV7-9
CDR3 protein: CASSLSLAGEETQYF
CDR3 DNA: TGTGCCAGCAGCTTATCACTAGCGGGGGAAGAGACCCAGTACTTC

J gene: TRBJ2-5
D gene: TRBD2
clone size: medium-sized
V gene: TRBV6-6
CDR3 protein: CASSYVRTSRETQYF
CDR3 DNA: TGTGCCAGCAGTTACGTAAGGACTAGCAGGGAGACCCAGTACTTC

J gene: TRBJ2-2
D gene: TRBD1
clone size: many
V gene: TRBV10-2
CDR3 protein: CASRVGQGRNTGELFF
CDR3 DNA: TGCGCCAGCAGAGTCGGACAGGGGCGAAACACCGGGGAGCTGTTTTTT

J gene: TRBJ2-3
D gene: TRBD2
clone size: medium-sized
V gene: TRBV3-1
CDR3 protein: CASSPGTSGGDTQYF
CDR3 DNA: TGTGCCAGCAGCCCCGGGACTAGCGGGGGTGATACGCAGTATTTT

J gene: TRBJ1-2
D gene: NA
clone size: few
V gene: TRBV5-1
CDR3 protein: CASSFPDRTTNYGYTF
CDR3 DNA: TGCGCCAGCAGCTTCCCCGACAGGACCACTAACTATGGCTACACCTTC

J gene: TRBJ1-1
D gene: NA
clone size: NA
V gene: TRBV5-4
CDR3 protein: CASTRRQGRPEAFF
CDR3 DNA: TGTGCCAGCACCCGGCGGCAGGGGAGGCCTGAAGCTTTCTTT

J gene: TRBJ2-5
D gene: NA
clone size: NA
V gene: TRBV29-1
CDR3 protein: CSVGEGSLEETQYF
CDR3 DNA: TGCAGCGTTGGAGAGGGCAGCTTGGAGGAGACCCAGTACTTC

J gene: TRBJ2-3
D gene: NA
clone size: medium-sized
V gene: TRBV7-7
CDR3 protein: CASSKGVTRASVDTDTQYF
CDR3 DNA: TGTGCTAGCAGCAAAGGGGTGACTAGGGCCTCGGTGGACACAGATACGCAGTATTTT

J gene: TRBJ2-5
D gene: NA
clone size: many
V gene: TRBV6-6
CDR3 protein: CASSYGQETQYF
CDR3 DNA: TGTGCCAGCAGTTACGGCCAAGAGACCCAGTACTTC

J gene: TRBJ1-5
D gene: NA
clone size: many
V gene: TRBV9
CDR3 protein: CASSVGNNQPQHF
CDR3 DNA: TGTGCCAGCAGCGTAGGTAACAATCAGCCCCAGCATTTT

J gene: TRBJ1-2
D gene: NA
clone size: few
V gene: TRBV7-9
CDR3 protein: CASSLSENGYTF
CDR3 DNA: TGTGCCAGCAGCTTAAGTGAAAATGGCTACACCTTC

J gene: TRBJ1-2
D gene: TRBD1
clone size: few
V gene: TRBV27
CDR3 protein: CASSPTGGEGYGYTF
CDR3 DNA: TGTGCCAGCAGTCCGACAGGGGGCGAGGGCTATGGCTACACCTTC

J gene: TRBJ2-5
D gene: NA
clone size: many
V gene: TRBV5-1
CDR3 protein: CASSLDNIETQYF
CDR3 DNA: TGCGCCAGCAGCTTGGATAACATAGAGACCCAGTACTTC